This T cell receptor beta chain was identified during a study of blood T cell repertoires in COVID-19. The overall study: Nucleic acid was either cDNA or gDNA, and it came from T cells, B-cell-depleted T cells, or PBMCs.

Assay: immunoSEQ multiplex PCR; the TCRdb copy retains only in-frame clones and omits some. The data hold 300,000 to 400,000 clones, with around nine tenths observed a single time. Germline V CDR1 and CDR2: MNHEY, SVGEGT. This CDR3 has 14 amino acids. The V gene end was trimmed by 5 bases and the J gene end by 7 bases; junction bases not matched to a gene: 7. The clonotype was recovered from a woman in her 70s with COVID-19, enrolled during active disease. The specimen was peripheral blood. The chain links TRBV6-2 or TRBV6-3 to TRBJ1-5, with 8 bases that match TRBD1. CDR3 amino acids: CASSTDREGQPQHF. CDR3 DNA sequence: TGTGCCAGCAGTACGGACAGGGAAGGCCAGCCCCAGCATTTT.